These T cell receptor beta chains were read from a single sample in a study of blood T cell repertoires in COVID-19. Using immunoSEQ multiplex PCR, the repertoire was profiled, and TCRdb retains in-frame clones only, with some absent. In the table there are more than 55,000 clones, about 90% of which are singletons. The sequenced material came from peripheral blood. These receptors were taken from a man aged 50-60 years with active COVID-19. Both conserved end residues are part of each CDR3. Fields, in order: V gene, J gene, clone size, D gene, CDR3 protein, CDR3 DNA. D genes are given only for firm matches. Where a row states a size, it is once, few, many or the class of an expanded clone; other rows omit it.

>TRBV10-3|TRBJ1-5|-|TRBD1
CAISESMWGQGGGTQHF
TGTGCCATCAGTGAGTCGATGTGGGGACAGGGAGGGGGGACCCAGCATTTT
>TRBV20-1|TRBJ2-3|few|TRBD2
CSASRPSGYTDTQYF
TGCAGTGCTAGTAGGCCTAGCGGATACACAGATACGCAGTATTTT
>TRBV7-2|TRBJ2-7|once|TRBD2
CASSLGTSASYEQYF
TGTGCCAGCAGCTTAGGGACTAGCGCGTCCTACGAGCAGTACTTC
>TRBV15|TRBJ1-2|-|TRBD1
CATSRDRQGTNYGYTF
TGTGCCACCAGCAGAGATAGACAGGGAACTAACTATGGCTACACCTTC
>TRBV5-8|TRBJ1-6|-|-
CASSFRGDNSPLHF
TGTGCCAGCAGCTTTCGCGGTGATAATTCACCCCTCCACTTT
>TRBV6-6|TRBJ2-4|-|-
CASSYSEAKNIQYF
TGTGCCAGCAGTTATTCGGAGGCCAAAAACATTCAGTACTTC
>TRBV27|TRBJ2-1|-|-
CASKLAATRSYNEQFF
TGTGCCAGCAAGCTCGCCGCGACACGCTCCTACAATGAGCAGTTCTTC
>TRBV12-3/TRBV12-4|TRBJ1-3|few|TRBD1
CASSSDRENTIYF
TGTGCCAGCAGCTCAGACAGGGAAAACACCATATATTTT
>TRBV9|TRBJ2-1|-|TRBD2
CASSPTRRLAGANEQFF
TGTGCCAGCAGCCCAACACGAAGACTAGCGGGAGCTAATGAGCAGTTCTTC
>TRBV5-4|TRBJ1-2|once|-
CASSVGQRGGTF
TGTGCCAGCAGCGTTGGACAGCGAGGCGGCACCTTC
>TRBV28|TRBJ2-1|-|-
CASSLGGLGGYNEQFF
TGTGCCAGCAGTTTGGGTGGGCTTGGGGGGTACAATGAGCAGTTCTTC
>TRBV11-2|TRBJ2-2|once|TRBD2
CASSLELGTSGQYRGGELFF
TGTGCCAGCAGCTTAGAACTTGGGACTAGCGGACAATATCGGGGCGGGGAGCTGTTTTTT
>TRBV2|TRBJ2-1|-|-
CASRDDRSHNEQFF
TGTGCCAGCAGGGACGACAGGTCCCACAATGAGCAGTTCTTC
>TRBV4-2|TRBJ2-1|-|-
CASSQSPGDYNEQFF
TGTGCCAGCAGCCAATCCCCGGGGGACTACAATGAGCAGTTCTTC
>TRBV10-1|TRBJ2-1|-|-
CASSETSDYHNNEQFF
TGCGCCAGCAGTGAGACTTCGGACTACCACAACAATGAGCAGTTCTTC
>TRBV13|TRBJ2-2|-|-
CASSPRAFTGELFF
TGTGCCAGCAGCCCGCGGGCCTTCACCGGGGAGCTGTTTTTT
>TRBV29-1|TRBJ1-2|-|-
CSVEGGTGYTF
TGCAGCGTTGAGGGGGGGACTGGCTACACCTTC
>TRBV6-5|TRBJ2-3|-|-
CASSPRGFRADTQYF
TGTGCCAGCAGTCCCAGGGGATTTAGGGCAGATACGCAGTATTTT
>TRBV2|TRBJ2-7|-|TRBD1
CASMGQRAYEQYF
TGTGCCAGCATGGGACAGAGGGCCTACGAGCAGTACTTC
>TRBV19|TRBJ1-5|-|TRBD1
CASSRGTVDNQPQHF
TGTGCCAGTAGTAGGGGGACAGTGGACAATCAGCCCCAGCATTTT
>TRBV18|TRBJ1-1|-|TRBD1
CASSLQGQAMNTEAFF
TGTGCCAGCTCATTGCAGGGACAGGCTATGAACACTGAAGCTTTCTTT
>TRBV7-9|TRBJ1-2|few|-
CASSSSGYGYTF
TGTGCCAGCAGCTCTAGCGGCTATGGCTACACCTTC
>TRBV27|TRBJ2-1|once|-
CASSIDDRVGSSGPYNEQFF
TGTGCCAGCAGTATTGACGACAGGGTTGGGTCTAGCGGGCCCTACAATGAGCAGTTCTTC
>TRBV5-1|TRBJ2-5|-|-
CASSSPGQETQYF
TGCGCCAGCAGCTCGCCAGGCCAAGAGACCCAGTACTTC
>TRBV19|TRBJ1-1|-|TRBD1
CASSPGTGGMDTEAFF
TGTGCCAGTAGTCCGGGGACAGGGGGAATGGACACTGAAGCTTTCTTT
>TRBV7-8|TRBJ2-5|-|TRBD2
CASSLGSLAGGLRQETQYF
TGTGCCAGCAGCTTAGGGTCGCTAGCGGGGGGACTGCGCCAAGAGACCCAGTACTTC